These 14 T cell receptor beta chains originate from one sample sequenced in a study of circulating and synovial CD4+ cells in juvenile arthritis. Assay used: immunoSEQ multiplex PCR; TCRdb lists only in-frame clones, some missing. Of fewer than 40,000 clones listed, just under 95% were seen once; the top ten hold 2.9%. Sequencing was done on a sample of CD4+ T cells from blood. The origin of the receptors is a human donor with juvenile idiopathic arthritis.

The rearrangement uses TRBV11-2 and TRBJ2-7; tentative D call: TRBD1 (5 bases). V was trimmed by 5 bases and J by 4 bases, leaving 12 bases between them. CDR3 length equals 13 residues. Per germline, CDR1 SGHAT and CDR2 FQNNGV. For the CDR3, the DNA is TGTGCCAGCAGCAAACAAGGGGATTACGAGCAGTACTTC. Its protein product is CASSKQGDYEQYF. The entire variable domain, with the rest obtained from reference TRBV11-2 and TRBJ2-7, is as follows: EAGVAQSPRYKIIEKRQSVAFWCNPISGHATLYWYQQILGQGPKLLIQFQNNGVVDDSQLPKDRFSAERLKGVDSTLKIQPAKLEDSAVYLCASSKQGDYEQYFGPGTRLTVT.

The CDR3 is CASSRAGGPNEQYF. CDR3 in DNA: TGTGCCAGCAGTAGAGCGGGAGGGCCCAACGAGCAGTACTTC. The V gene is TRBV7-9, the J gene TRBJ2-7, with TRBD2 identical over 10 bases. The V gene's germline CDR1 is SEHNR and CDR2 FQNEAQ (reference sequence). CDR3 length: 14 residues. V was pared by 6 bases and J by 5 bases, with 7 bases of the junction left unmatched.

V gene TRBV23-1 combines with J gene TRBJ1-5, with D possibly matching TRBD1 (5 bases). TRBV23-1 is recorded as an ORF, its role being uncertain. This CDR3 region has 17 residues. V gave up 8 bases and J gave up 2 bases, with 22 bases separating them. The DNA for the CDR3 is TGCGCCAGCGCATGGGGCAGGGTAGGCCTTGGCAATCAGCCCCAGCATTTT. Its translation: CASAWGRVGLGNQPQHF.

The chain has TRBV5-1 and TRBJ2-2; no reliable D call. V was shortened by 4 bases and J by 4 bases, with 14 bases between the two germline ends. The CDR3 length is 15 residues. Germline V gene lookup returns CDR1 SGHRS and CDR2 YFSETQ. CDR3 nucleotide sequence: TGCGCCAGCAGCGCATTCGAGACTTTCACCGGGGAGCTGTTTTTT. This gives the protein CASSAFETFTGELFF.

This chain's CDR3 is CASRLDRNTEAFF. CDR3 nucleotides: TGTGCAAGTCGCTTAGACAGGAACACTGAAGCTTTCTTT. This chain connects TRBV12-2 to TRBJ1-1; the table's TRBD1 call for D was not verified on the DNA. TRBV12-2 is termed a pseudogene. CDR3 size: 13 residues.

The J gene is TRBJ1-2, the V gene TRBV6-5; D uncertain. Trimming took off 6 bases at V and 4 bases at J, with 12 bases between the two ends. The CDR3 length is 13 residues. Germline-derived CDR1 and CDR2 are MNHEY and SVGAGI. The CDR3 DNA sequence: TGTGCCAGCAGGTCCGGTGGCGGCTATGGCTACACCTTC. Its translation is CASRSGGGYGYTF.

The J gene is TRBJ2-3, the V gene TRBV14; 11 nucleotides match TRBD1. The trim removed 6 bases at V and 2 bases at J, leaving 4 bases unmatched. From germline, CDR1 is SGHDN and CDR2 FVKESK. CDR3 size: 15 residues. CDR3 in amino acids: CASRPGQGVTDTQYF. In DNA form, the CDR3 reads TGTGCCAGCAGGCCGGGACAGGGGGTCACAGATACGCAGTATTTT.

The gene calls are TRBV6-5 and TRBJ1-2; D is unclear. The germline V gene has CDR1 MNHEY and CDR2 SVGAGI. Between the trimmed V and J ends, which lost 6 bases and 3 bases, there was a span of 11 bases. This CDR3 is 13 amino acids long. DNA of the CDR3: TGTGCCAGCAGCCTCCAAACGGACTATGGCTACACCTTC. Its translation: CASSLQTDYGYTF.

The chain recombines TRBV18 with TRBJ1-1; 9 nucleotides align to TRBD1. CDR1 KGHSH and CDR2 LQKENI come from the germline V gene. The trim removed 4 bases at V and 1 base at J, leaving 7 bases unmatched. This CDR3 is built from 16 residues. The CDR3 region is CASSQGQGVENTEAFF. CDR3 DNA: TGTGCCAGCTCACAGGGACAGGGAGTAGAGAACACTGAAGCTTTCTTT.

The V gene is TRBV6-5, the J gene TRBJ2-7, with 10 bases lining up with TRBD1. Germline V lookup: CDR1 MNHEY, CDR2 SVGAGI. CDR3 length: 15 residues. V lost 9 bases and J lost 3; bases outside the gene matches: 11. This chain's CDR3 is CASMRTRTGGYEQYF. DNA of the CDR3: TGTGCCAGTATGAGGACTAGGACAGGGGGCTACGAGCAGTACTTC.

The chain has TRBV6-1 and TRBJ2-7; 9 bases line up with TRBD1. Germline CDR1 is MNHNS and CDR2 is SASEGT. J gave up 3 bases and V 6 bases, and 3 bases lay outside the gene matches. CDR3 length: 13 residues. The CDR3 loop reads CASRGDRVYEQYF. The CDR3 DNA follows: TGTGCCAGCAGAGGGGACAGGGTCTACGAGCAGTACTTC.

The chain joins TRBV5-6 to TRBJ2-5; D possibly corresponds to TRBD2 (6 bases). This CDR3 has 14 amino acids. V lost 4 bases, J lost 0 bases, and 10 bases lay in between. CDR1 is SGHDT and CDR2 is YYEEEE in the germline V gene. The CDR3 region has the DNA TGTGCCAGCAGCCTTAGCGGTAACCAAGAGACCCAGTACTTC. Amino acid sequence: CASSLSGNQETQYF.

The V call is TRBV9, the J call TRBJ1-2, with TRBD1 identical over 7 bases. Germline CDR1 is SGDLS and CDR2 is YYNGEE. After removal of 0 bases from V and 6 bases from J, the junction contained 8 bases not matched to a gene. CDR3 size: 15 residues. As DNA, the CDR3 is TGTGCCAGCAGCGTAGACCCCAGGGGGAGTGATGGCTACACCTTC. Translation: CASSVDPRGSDGYTF. The whole variable domain, filled in from reference TRBV9 and TRBJ1-2, reads DSGVTQTPKHLITATGQRVTLRCSPRSGDLSVYWYQQSLDQGLQFLIQYYNGEERAKGNILERFSAQQFPDLHSELNLSSLELGDSALYFCASSVDPRGSDGYTFGSGTRLTVV.

The chain employs TRBV27 and TRBJ1-1; TRBD1 matches 7 bases. Trimming cost V 5 bases and J 3 bases; bases outside gene matches: 3. Germline V gives CDR1 MNHEY, CDR2 SMNVEV (reference sequence). CDR3 length: 13 amino acids. The CDR3 reads CASSADRDTEAFF. CDR3 nucleotides: TGTGCCAGCAGTGCAGACAGGGACACTGAAGCTTTCTTT.